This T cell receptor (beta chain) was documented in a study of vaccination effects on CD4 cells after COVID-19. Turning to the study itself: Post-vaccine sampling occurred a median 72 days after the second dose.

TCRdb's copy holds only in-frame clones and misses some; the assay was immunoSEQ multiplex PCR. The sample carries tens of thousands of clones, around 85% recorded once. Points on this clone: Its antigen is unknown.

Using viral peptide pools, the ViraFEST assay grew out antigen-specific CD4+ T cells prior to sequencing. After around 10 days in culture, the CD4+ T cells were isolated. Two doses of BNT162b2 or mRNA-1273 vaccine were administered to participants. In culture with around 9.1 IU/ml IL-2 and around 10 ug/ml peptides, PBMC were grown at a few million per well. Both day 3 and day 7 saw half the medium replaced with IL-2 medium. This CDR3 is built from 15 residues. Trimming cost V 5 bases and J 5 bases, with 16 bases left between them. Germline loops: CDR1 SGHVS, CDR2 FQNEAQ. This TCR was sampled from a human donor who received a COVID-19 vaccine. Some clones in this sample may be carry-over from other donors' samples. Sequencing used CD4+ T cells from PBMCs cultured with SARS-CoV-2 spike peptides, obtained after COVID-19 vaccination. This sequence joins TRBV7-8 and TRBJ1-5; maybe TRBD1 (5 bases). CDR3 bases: TGTGCCAGCAGCAAGAAACAGGTCATAGATCAGCCCCAGCATTTT. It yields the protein CASSKKQVIDQPQHF. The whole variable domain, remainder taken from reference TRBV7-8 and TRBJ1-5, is GAGVSQSPRYKVAKRGQDVALRCDPISGHVSLFWYQQALGQGPEFLTYFQNEAQLDKSGLPSDRFFAERPEGSVSTLKIQRTQQEDSAVYLCASSKKQVIDQPQHFGDGTRLSIL.